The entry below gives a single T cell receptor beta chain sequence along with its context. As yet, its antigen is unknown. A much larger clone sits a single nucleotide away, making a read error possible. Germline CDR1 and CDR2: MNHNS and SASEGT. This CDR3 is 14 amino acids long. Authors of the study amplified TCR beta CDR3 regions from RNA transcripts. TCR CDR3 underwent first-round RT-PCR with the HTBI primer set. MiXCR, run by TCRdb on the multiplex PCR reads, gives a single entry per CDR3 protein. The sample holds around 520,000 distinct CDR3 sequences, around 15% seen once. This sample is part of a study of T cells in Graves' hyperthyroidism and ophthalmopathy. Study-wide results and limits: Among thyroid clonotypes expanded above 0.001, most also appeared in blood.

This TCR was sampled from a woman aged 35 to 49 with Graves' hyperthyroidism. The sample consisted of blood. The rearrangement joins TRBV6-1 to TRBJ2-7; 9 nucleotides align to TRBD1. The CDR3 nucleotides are TGTGCCAGCAGTAACGAGGGACAGGGCTACGAGCGGTACTTC. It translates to CASSNEGQGYERYF.